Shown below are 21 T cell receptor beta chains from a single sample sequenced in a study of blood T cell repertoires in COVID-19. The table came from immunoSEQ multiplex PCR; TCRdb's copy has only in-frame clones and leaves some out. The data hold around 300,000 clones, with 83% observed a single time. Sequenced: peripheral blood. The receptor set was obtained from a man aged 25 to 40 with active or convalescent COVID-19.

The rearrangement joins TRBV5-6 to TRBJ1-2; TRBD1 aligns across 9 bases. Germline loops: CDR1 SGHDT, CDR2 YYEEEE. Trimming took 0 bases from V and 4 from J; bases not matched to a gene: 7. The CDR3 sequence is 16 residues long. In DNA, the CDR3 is TGTGCCAGCAGCTTGGCCGGACAGGGGATACGCTATGGCTACACCTTC. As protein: CASSLAGQGIRYGYTF.

The CDR3 sequence is CASEEGVNKGNTIYF. As DNA, the CDR3 is TGTGCCAGTGAAGAGGGGGTTAACAAGGGAAACACCATATATTTT. V and J are TRBV2 and TRBJ1-3; D may be TRBD1 (6 bases). This CDR3 is 15 amino acids long. Germline V gene data show CDR1 as SNHLY and CDR2 as FYNNEI. V gave up 9 bases and J gave up 4 bases, with 19 bases separating them.

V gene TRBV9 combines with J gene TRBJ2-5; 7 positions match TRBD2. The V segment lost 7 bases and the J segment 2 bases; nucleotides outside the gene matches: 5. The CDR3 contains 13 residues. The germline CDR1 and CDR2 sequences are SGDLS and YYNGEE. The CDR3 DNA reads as TGTGCCAGCGGTAGCGGGCCTCAAGAGACCCAGTACTTC. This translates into CASGSGPQETQYF.

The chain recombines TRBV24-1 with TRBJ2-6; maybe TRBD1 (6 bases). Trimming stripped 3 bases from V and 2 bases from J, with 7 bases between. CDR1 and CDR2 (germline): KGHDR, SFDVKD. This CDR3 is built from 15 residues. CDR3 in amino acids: CATSDTGTGANVLTF. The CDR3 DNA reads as TGTGCCACCAGTGATACAGGGACTGGGGCCAACGTCCTGACTTTC.

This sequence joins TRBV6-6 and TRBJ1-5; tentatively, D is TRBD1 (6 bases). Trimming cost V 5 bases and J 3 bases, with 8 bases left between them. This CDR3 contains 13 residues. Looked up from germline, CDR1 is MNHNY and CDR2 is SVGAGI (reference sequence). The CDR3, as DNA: TGTGCCAGCAGTGGACAGAACAATCAGCCCCAGCATTTT. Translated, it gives CASSGQNNQPQHF.

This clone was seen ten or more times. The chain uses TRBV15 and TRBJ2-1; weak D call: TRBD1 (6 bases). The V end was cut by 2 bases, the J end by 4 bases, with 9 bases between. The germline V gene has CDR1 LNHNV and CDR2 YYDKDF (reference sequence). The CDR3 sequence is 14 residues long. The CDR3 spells CATSRPTGYNEQFF. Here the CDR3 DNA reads TGTGCCACCAGCAGACCGACAGGTTACAATGAGCAGTTCTTC.

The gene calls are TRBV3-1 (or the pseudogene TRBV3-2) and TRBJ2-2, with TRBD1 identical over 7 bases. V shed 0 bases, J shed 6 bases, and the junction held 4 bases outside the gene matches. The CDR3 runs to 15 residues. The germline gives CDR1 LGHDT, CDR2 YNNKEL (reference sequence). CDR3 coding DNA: TGTGCCAGCAGCCAAGATCTTGGACAGGCCGGGGAGCTGTTTTTT. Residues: CASSQDLGQAGELFF.

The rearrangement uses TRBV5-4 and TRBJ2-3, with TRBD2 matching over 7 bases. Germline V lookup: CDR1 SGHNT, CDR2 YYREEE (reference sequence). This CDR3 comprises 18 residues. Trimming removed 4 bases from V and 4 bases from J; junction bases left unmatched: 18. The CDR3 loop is CASSGGELLNSNSDTQYF. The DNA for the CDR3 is TGTGCCAGCAGCGGGGGGGAGCTGCTCAATTCTAATTCAGATACGCAGTATTTT.

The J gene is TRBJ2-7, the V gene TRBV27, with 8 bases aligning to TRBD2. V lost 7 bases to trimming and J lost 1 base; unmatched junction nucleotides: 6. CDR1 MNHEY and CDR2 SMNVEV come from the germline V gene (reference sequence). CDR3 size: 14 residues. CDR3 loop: CASMVGGASYEQYF. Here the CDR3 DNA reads TGTGCCAGCATGGTCGGGGGGGCATCCTACGAGCAGTACTTC.

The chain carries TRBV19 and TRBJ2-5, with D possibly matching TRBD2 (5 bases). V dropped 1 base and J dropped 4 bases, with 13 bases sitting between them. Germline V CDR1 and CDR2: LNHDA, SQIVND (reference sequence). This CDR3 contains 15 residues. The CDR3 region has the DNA TGTGCCAGTAGTATAGGGACTTACTCTACAGAGACCCAGTACTTC. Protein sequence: CASSIGTYSTETQYF.

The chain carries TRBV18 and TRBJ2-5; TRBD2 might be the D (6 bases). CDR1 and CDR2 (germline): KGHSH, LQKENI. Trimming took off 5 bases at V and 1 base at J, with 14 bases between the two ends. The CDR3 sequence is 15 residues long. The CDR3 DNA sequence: TGTGCCAGCTCATTAAACGGGGGTCCCCAAGAGACCCAGTACTTC. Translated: CASSLNGGPQETQYF. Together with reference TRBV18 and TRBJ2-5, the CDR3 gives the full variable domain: NAGVMQNPRHLVRRRGQEARLRCSPMKGHSHVYWYRQLPEEGLKFMVYLQKENIIDESGMPKERFSAEFPKEGPSILRIQQVVRGDSAAYFCASSLNGGPQETQYFGPGTRLLVL.

The CDR3 region is CASSQGGPGEGGYTF. CDR3 nucleotides: TGCGCCAGCAGCCAAGGGGGGCCGGGTGAGGGAGGCTACACCTTC. This rearrangement joins TRBV4-1 to TRBJ1-2, with D possibly TRBD1 on 6 matching bases. V lost 1 base, J lost 8 bases, and 17 bases lay in between. The CDR3 totals 15 residues. Germline V gene sequence: CDR1 MGHRA, CDR2 YSYEKL.

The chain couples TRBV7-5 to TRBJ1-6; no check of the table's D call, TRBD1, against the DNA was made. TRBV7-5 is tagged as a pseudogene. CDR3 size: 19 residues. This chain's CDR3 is CVRSLAETGGADYNSPLHF. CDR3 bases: TGTGTCAGAAGCTTAGCAGAGACAGGGGGCGCAGACTATAATTCACCCCTCCACTTT.

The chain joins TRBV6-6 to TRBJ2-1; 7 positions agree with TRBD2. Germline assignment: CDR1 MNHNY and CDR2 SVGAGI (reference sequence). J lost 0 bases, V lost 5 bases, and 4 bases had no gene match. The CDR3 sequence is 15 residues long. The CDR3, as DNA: TGTGCCAGCAGTCCTACTAGCGTCTCCTACAATGAGCAGTTCTTC. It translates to CASSPTSVSYNEQFF.

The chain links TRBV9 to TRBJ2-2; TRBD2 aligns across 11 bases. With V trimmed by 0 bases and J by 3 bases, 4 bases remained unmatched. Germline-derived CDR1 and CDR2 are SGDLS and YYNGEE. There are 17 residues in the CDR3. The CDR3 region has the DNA TGTGCCAGCAGCGTAGGATCTAGCGGGAGGTACACCGGGGAGCTGTTTTTT. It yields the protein CASSVGSSGRYTGELFF. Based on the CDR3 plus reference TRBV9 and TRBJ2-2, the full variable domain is DSGVTQTPKHLITATGQRVTLRCSPRSGDLSVYWYQQSLDQGLQFLIQYYNGEERAKGNILERFSAQQFPDLHSELNLSSLELGDSALYFCASSVGSSGRYTGELFFGEGSRLTVL.

CDR3 amino acids: CSVDGTGRHGYTF. In DNA, the CDR3 is TGCAGCGTGGACGGGACAGGGAGACATGGCTACACCTTC. The J gene is TRBJ1-2, the V gene TRBV29-1; 9 bases are a match to TRBD1. V was clipped by 6 bases and J by 6 bases; unmatched bases: 8. The germline CDR1 and CDR2 sequences are SQVTM and ANQGSEA. This CDR3 has 13 residues.

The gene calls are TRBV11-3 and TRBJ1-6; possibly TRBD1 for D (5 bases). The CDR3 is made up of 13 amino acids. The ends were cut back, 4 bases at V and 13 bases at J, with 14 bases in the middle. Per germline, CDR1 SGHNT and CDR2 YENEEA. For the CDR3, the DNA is TGTGCCAGCAGCTCCCGGGGGGACGCGCCCCTCCACTTT. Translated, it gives CASSSRGDAPLHF.

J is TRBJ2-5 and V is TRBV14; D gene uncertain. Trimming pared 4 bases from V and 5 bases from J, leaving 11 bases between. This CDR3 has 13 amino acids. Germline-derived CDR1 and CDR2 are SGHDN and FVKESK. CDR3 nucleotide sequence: TGTGCCAGCAGCCTTAGCCCTCGGGAGACCCAGTACTTC. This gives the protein CASSLSPRETQYF. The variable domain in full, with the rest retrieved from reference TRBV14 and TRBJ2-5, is EAGVTQFPSHSVIEKGQTVTLRCDPISGHDNLYWYRRVMGKEIKFLLHFVKESKQDESGMPNNRFLAERTGGTYSTLKVQPAELEDSGVYFCASSLSPRETQYFGPGTRLLVL.

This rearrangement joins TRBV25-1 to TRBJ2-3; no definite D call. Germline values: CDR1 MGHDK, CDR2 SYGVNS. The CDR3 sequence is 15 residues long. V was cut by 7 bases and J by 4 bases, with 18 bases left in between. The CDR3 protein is CASTTNRRCADTQYF. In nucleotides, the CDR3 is TGTGCCAGCACGACGAACAGACGTTGCGCAGATACGCAGTATTTT.

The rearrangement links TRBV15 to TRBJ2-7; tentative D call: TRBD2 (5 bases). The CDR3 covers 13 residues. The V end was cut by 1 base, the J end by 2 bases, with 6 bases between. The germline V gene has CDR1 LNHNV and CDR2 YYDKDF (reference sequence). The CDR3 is CATSRGGTYEQYF. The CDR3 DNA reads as TGTGCCACCAGCAGAGGAGGGACCTACGAGCAGTACTTC.

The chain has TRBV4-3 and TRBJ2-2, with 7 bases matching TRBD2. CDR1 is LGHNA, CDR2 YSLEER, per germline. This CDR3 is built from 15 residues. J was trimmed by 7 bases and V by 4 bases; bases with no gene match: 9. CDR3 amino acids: CASSRAARGSGELFF. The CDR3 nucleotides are TGCGCCAGCAGCCGTGCAGCGCGGGGGAGCGGGGAGCTGTTTTTT.